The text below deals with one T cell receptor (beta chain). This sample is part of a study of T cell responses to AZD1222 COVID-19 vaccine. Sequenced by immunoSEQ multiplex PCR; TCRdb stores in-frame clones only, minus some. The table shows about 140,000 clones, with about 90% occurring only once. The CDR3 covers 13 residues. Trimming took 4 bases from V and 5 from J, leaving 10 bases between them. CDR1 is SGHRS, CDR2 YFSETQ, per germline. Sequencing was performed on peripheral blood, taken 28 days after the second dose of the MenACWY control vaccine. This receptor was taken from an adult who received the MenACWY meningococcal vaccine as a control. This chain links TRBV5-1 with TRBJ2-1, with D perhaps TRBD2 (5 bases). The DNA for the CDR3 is TGCGCCAGCAGCCCGGGATTTGACAATGAGCAGTTCTTC. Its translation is CASSPGFDNEQFF.